These 21 T cell receptor beta chains originate from one sample sequenced in a study of shared clonotypes between healthy human individuals. This table comes from immunoSEQ multiplex PCR, and its TCRdb copy is limited to in-frame clones, with some not included. The table lists roughly 1,600,000 clones, roughly 98.5% of them singletons. The sample was naive CD4+ T cells sorted from blood. Specified subset: CD45RA+ positively selected. These receptors came from a man under 40 in good health.

V and J are TRBV9 and TRBJ2-1; D assignment may be TRBD1 or TRBD2 (6 bases each). CDR1 is SGDLS and CDR2 is YYNGEE in the germline V gene. The V gene lost 3 bases and the J gene lost 0 bases, with 10 bases spanning the gap. The CDR3 is 15 residues long. Written as DNA, the CDR3 is TGTGCCAGCAGCGGGGGGGCAACCTCCTACAATGAGCAGTTCTTC. Its protein product is CASSGGATSYNEQFF.

The V call is TRBV2, the J call TRBJ2-7, with TRBD1 matching over 10 bases. The CDR3 runs to 12 residues. CDR1 and CDR2 (germline): SNHLY, FYNNEI. The trim removed 11 bases at V and 5 bases at J, leaving 6 bases unmatched. CDR3 protein: CASGDRGNEQYF. Here the CDR3 DNA reads TGTGCCTCTGGGGACAGGGGTAACGAGCAGTACTTC.

The chain combines TRBV5-5 with TRBJ2-7, with 7 nucleotides matching TRBD2. The CDR3 has 13 residues. CDR1 and CDR2 (germline): SGHKS, YYEKEE (reference sequence). V was clipped by 7 bases and J by 2 bases; unmatched bases: 6. The CDR3 here is CASSMSGTYEQYF. The CDR3 nucleotides are TGTGCCAGCTCCATGAGCGGGACCTACGAGCAGTACTTC.

This chain joins TRBV7-6 and TRBJ2-7; TRBD1 matches at 9 bases. Trimming at V came to 5 bases and at J to 7 bases, leaving 15 bases not matched to a gene. CDR1 and CDR2 (germline): SGHVS, FNYEAQ. CDR3 length: 16 residues. The CDR3 nucleotides read TGTGCCAGCAGCCCCGGACAGGGGAGTCCAATTTGGGAGCAGTACTTC. This codes for CASSPGQGSPIWEQYF. Full variable domain (missing parts from reference TRBV7-6 and TRBJ2-7): GAGVSQSPRYKVTKRGQDVALRCDPISGHVSLYWYRQALGQGPEFLTYFNYEAQQDKSGLPNDRFSAERPEGSISTLTIQRTEQRDSAMYRCASSPGQGSPIWEQYFGPGTRLTVT.

This clone is a singleton in its sample. The rearrangement uses TRBV18 and TRBJ1-2; the D gene is possibly TRBD1 (6 bases). Trimming pared 5 bases from V and 2 bases from J, leaving 12 bases between. This CDR3 has 14 amino acids. Germline loops: CDR1 KGHSH, CDR2 LQKENI. The chain's CDR3 is CASSAQTGNYGYTF. In DNA form, the CDR3 reads TGTGCCAGCTCAGCCCAGACAGGAAACTATGGCTACACCTTC. Based on the CDR3 plus reference TRBV18 and TRBJ1-2, the full variable domain is NAGVMQNPRHLVRRRGQEARLRCSPMKGHSHVYWYRQLPEEGLKFMVYLQKENIIDESGMPKERFSAEFPKEGPSILRIQQVVRGDSAAYFCASSAQTGNYGYTFGSGTRLTVV.

A word on this clone: This same CDR3 is encoded by further DNA sequences in the sample. The chain uses TRBV7-3 and TRBJ2-3; the match to TRBD2 covers 9 bases. V dropped 7 bases and J dropped 2; count of bases not matched to a gene: 4. Germline CDR1 is SGHTA and CDR2 is FQGTGA. This CDR3 has 14 amino acids. The CDR3 region has the DNA TGTGCCAGCAAGACTAGCGGCGCCACAGATACGCAGTATTTT. Protein product: CASKTSGATDTQYF. The full variable domain, its missing parts supplied by reference TRBV7-3 and TRBJ2-3, is GAGVSQTPSNKVTEKGKYVELRCDPISGHTALYWYRQSLGQGPEFLIYFQGTGAADDSGLPNDRFFAVRPEGSVSTLKIQRTERGDSAVYLCASKTSGATDTQYFGPGTRLTVL.

This chain connects TRBV5-1 to TRBJ2-1; D unresolved. The V end lost 0 bases, the J end lost 5 bases, and 6 bases lay between the germline ends. Germline V gives CDR1 SGHRS, CDR2 YFSETQ. There are 13 residues in the CDR3. CDR3 sequence reads: CASSLGYNNEQFF. As DNA, the CDR3 is TGCGCCAGCAGCTTGGGCTACAACAATGAGCAGTTCTTC.

The chain has TRBV29-1 and TRBJ2-6; maybe TRBD1 (6 bases). The CDR3 runs to 13 residues. The V and J ends lost 7 bases and 2 bases respectively, with 9 bases between them. CDR1 SQVTM and CDR2 ANQGSEA come from the germline V gene. The CDR3 here is CSANRAGANVLTF. The CDR3 DNA reads as TGCAGCGCTAACAGGGCTGGGGCCAACGTCCTGACTTTC.

Worth noting for this clone: An end of the junction does not agree with germline; a read error may underlie this. The rearrangement links TRBV7-7 to TRBJ2-5; 13 bases are shared with TRBD2. This CDR3 contains 15 residues. CDR1 is SSHAT, CDR2 FNYEAQ, per germline (reference sequence). The CDR3 here is CASSPGLAGVETQYF. The CDR3 coding sequence is TGTGCTAGCAGCCCCGGACTAGCGGGAGTTGAGACCCAGTACTTC.

This chain connects TRBV5-1 to TRBJ1-2, with 7 bases lining up with TRBD1. V dropped 3 bases and J dropped 8; count of bases not matched to a gene: 13. Germline CDR1 SGHRS, CDR2 YFSETQ. The CDR3 contains 15 residues. In DNA form, the CDR3 reads TGCGCCAGCAGCTCGAAGGCCCAAGGACAGGACGGCTACACCTTC. This translates into CASSSKAQGQDGYTF.

CDR3 amino acids: CASSAGNQPQHF. In DNA, the CDR3 is TGTGCCAGCAGCGCAGGGAATCAGCCCCAGCATTTT. J is TRBJ1-5 and V is TRBV9; D is possibly TRBD1 (5 bases). Germline loops: CDR1 SGDLS, CDR2 YYNGEE. The CDR3 contains 12 residues. V was shortened by 3 bases and J by 4 bases, with 5 bases between the two germline ends.

J is TRBJ1-4 and V is TRBV28; maybe TRBD1 (6 bases). The germline V and J ends were trimmed by 2 bases and 8 bases, with 12 bases remaining between them. Germline-derived CDR1 and CDR2 are MDHEN and SYDVKM. This CDR3 comprises 14 residues. CDR3 DNA sequence: TGTGCCAGCAGTTTACAGGGGCAGGGGGAAAAACTGTTTTTT. It yields the protein CASSLQGQGEKLFF.

J is TRBJ1-5 and V is TRBV30; 8 bases are a match to TRBD1. The junction had 4 bases not matched to a gene; V was cut back by 3 bases and J by 6 bases. Looked up from germline, CDR1 is GTSNPN and CDR2 is SVGIG (reference sequence). This CDR3 has 13 amino acids. The CDR3 protein is CAWREDRAQPQHF. The CDR3 nucleotides read TGTGCCTGGAGGGAGGACAGGGCTCAGCCCCAGCATTTT.

This clone was seen just once. The genes are TRBV6-6 and TRBJ1-5; unclear D gene. The CDR3 consists of 14 residues. Looked up from germline, CDR1 is MNHNY and CDR2 is SVGAGI (reference sequence). V lost 7 bases to trimming and J lost 1 base, with 11 bases between them. CDR3 DNA: TGTGCCAGCACCGTGCGGGCAAGCAATCAGCCCCAGCATTTT. Translating gives CASTVRASNQPQHF.

The V call is TRBV4-3, the J call TRBJ1-1; D is ambiguous. The CDR3 runs to 14 residues. Trimming pared 4 bases from V and 1 base from J, leaving 10 bases between. Germline V gene data show CDR1 as LGHNA and CDR2 as YSLEER. The CDR3 here is CASSPRHGNTEAFF. The CDR3 nucleotides are TGCGCCAGCAGCCCTCGACACGGGAACACTGAAGCTTTCTTT.

The rearrangement joins TRBV5-4 to TRBJ1-4, with D perhaps matching TRBD1 (5 bases). V lost 4 bases to trimming and J lost 0 bases, with 10 bases between them. This CDR3 contains 15 residues. CDR1 is SGHNT, CDR2 YYREEE, per germline (reference sequence). The CDR3, as DNA: TGTGCCAGCAGCGTGACAGTTGCAACTAATGAAAAACTGTTTTTT. Translation gives CASSVTVATNEKLFF.

V usage is TRBV7-2 and J usage is TRBJ1-2; a weak D match, TRBD1 (6 bases). V was trimmed by 0 bases and J by 3 bases, leaving 8 bases between them. The CDR3 totals 14 residues. The V gene's germline CDR1 is SGHTA and CDR2 FQGNSA. The CDR3 DNA reads TGTGCCAGCAGCTTAGCCGGACAGTACTATGGCTACACCTTC. Residues: CASSLAGQYYGYTF.

This clone was detected once. Different DNA sequences within this sample yield the same CDR3. The rearrangement links TRBV27 to TRBJ2-2; maybe TRBD1 (6 bases). CDR1 and CDR2 (germline): MNHEY, SMNVEV (reference sequence). The CDR3 extends over 12 amino acids. The germline V and J ends were trimmed by 5 bases and 7 bases, with 8 bases remaining between them. DNA for the CDR3: TGTGCCAGCAGTCTCAGGGGCGGGGAGCTGTTTTTT. Amino acids: CASSLRGGELFF.

V usage is TRBV6-6 and J usage is TRBJ2-7; 8 bases fit TRBD2. The V gene end was trimmed by 3 bases and the J gene end by 2 bases; junction bases not matched to a gene: 3. Germline loops: CDR1 MNHNY, CDR2 SVGAGI (reference sequence). The CDR3 consists of 14 residues. The CDR3 here is CASSYTSGTYEQYF. CDR3 DNA sequence: TGTGCCAGCAGTTATACTAGCGGAACCTACGAGCAGTACTTC.

The chain employs TRBV5-4 and TRBJ2-3; 9 bases align to TRBD1. Germline V gives CDR1 SGHNT, CDR2 YYREEE (reference sequence). The CDR3 loop spans 14 amino acids. The trim removed 5 bases at V and 1 base at J, leaving 2 bases unmatched. In DNA, the CDR3 is TGTGCCAGCAGAACAGGGGGCGGCACAGATACGCAGTATTTT. Translation gives CASRTGGGTDTQYF.

The chain employs TRBV5-1 and TRBJ2-5; TRBD1 aligns across 8 bases. With 4 bases clipped from V and 2 bases from J, the junction kept 7 bases outside the gene matches. The V gene's germline CDR1 is SGHRS and CDR2 YFSETQ. The CDR3 has 15 residues. The CDR3 reads CASSPRDRGQETQYF. Written as DNA, the CDR3 is TGCGCCAGCAGCCCGCGCGACAGGGGACAAGAGACCCAGTACTTC.